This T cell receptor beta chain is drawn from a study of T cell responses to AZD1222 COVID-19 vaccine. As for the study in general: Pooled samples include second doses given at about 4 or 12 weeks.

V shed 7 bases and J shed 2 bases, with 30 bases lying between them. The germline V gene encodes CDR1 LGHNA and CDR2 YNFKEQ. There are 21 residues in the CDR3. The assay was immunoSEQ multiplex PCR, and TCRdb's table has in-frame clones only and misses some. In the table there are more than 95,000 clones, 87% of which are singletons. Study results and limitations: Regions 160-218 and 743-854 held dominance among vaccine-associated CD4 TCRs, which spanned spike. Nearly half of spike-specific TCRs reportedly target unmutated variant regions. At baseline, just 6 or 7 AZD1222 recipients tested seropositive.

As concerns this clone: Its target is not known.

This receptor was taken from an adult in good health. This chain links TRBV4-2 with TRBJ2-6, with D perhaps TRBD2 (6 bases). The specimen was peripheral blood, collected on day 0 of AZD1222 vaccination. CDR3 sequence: CASTSREVIAAQGPGANVLTF. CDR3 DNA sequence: TGTGCCAGCACCTCAAGGGAAGTGATAGCGGCCCAAGGGCCTGGGGCCAACGTCCTGACTTTC.